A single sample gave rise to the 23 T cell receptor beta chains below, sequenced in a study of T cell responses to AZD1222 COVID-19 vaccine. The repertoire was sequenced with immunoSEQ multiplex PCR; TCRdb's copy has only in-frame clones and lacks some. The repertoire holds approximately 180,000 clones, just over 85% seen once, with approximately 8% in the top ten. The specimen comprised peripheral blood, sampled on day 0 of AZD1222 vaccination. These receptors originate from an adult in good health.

The CDR3 DNA reads as TGTGCCAGCAGCTTAGTTAAAGCGGGGGAAGAGACCCAGTACTTC. Its translation: CASSLVKAGEETQYF. The V and J genes are TRBV7-9 and TRBJ2-5; 8 bases agree with TRBD2. CDR1 and CDR2 (germline): SEHNR, FQNEAQ (reference sequence). V was clipped by 1 base and J by 3 bases; unmatched bases: 4. CDR3 length: 15 amino acids.

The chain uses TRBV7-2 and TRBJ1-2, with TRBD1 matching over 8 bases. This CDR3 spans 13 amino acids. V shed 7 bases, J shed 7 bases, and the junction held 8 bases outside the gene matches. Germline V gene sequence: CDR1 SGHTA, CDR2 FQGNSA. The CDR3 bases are TGTGCCAGCACATCCCTACAGGGGGGTGGCTACACCTTC. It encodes CASTSLQGGGYTF.

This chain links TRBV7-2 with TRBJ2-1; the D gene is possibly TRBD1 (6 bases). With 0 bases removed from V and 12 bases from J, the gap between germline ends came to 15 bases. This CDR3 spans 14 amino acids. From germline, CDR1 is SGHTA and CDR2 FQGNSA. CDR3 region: CASSLAVHRVPQFF. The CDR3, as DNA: TGTGCCAGCAGCTTAGCAGTTCACAGGGTCCCGCAGTTCTTC.

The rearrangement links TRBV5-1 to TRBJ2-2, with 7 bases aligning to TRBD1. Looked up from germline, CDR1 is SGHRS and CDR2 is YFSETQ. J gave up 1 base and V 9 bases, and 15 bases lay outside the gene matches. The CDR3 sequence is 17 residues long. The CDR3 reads CATQGAAGTVNTGELFF. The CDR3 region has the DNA TGCGCCACCCAAGGCGCCGCTGGGACAGTGAACACCGGGGAGCTGTTTTTT.

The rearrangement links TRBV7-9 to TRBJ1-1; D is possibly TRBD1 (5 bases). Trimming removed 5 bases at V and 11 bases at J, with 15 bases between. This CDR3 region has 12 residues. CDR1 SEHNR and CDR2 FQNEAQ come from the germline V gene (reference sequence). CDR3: CASSTERPGAFF. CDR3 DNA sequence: TGTGCCAGCAGCACAGAAAGACCAGGGGCTTTCTTT.

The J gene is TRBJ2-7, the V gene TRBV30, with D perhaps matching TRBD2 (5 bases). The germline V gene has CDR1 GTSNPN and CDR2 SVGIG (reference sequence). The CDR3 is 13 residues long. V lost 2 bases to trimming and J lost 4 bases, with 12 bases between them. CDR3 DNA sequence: TGTGCCTGGAGTACGGGAAAAATTTACGAGCAGTACTTC. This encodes CAWSTGKIYEQYF.

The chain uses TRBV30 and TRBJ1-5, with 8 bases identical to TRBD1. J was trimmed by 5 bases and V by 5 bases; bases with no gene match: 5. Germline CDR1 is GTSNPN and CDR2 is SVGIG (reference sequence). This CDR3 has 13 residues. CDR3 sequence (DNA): TGTGCCTGGGGGACAGGAATCGATCAGCCCCAGCATTTT. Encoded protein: CAWGTGIDQPQHF.

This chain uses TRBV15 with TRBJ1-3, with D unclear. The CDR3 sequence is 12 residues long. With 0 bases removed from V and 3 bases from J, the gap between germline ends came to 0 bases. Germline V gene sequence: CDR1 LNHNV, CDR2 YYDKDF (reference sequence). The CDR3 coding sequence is TGTGCCACCAGCAGAGATGGAAACACCATATATTTT. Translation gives CATSRDGNTIYF.

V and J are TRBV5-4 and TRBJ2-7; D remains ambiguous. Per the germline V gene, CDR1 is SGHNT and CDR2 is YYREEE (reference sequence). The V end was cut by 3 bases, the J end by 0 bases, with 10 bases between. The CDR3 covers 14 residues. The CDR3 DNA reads TGTGCCAGCAGCTCCCCGGAGATCTCCTACGAGCAGTACTTC. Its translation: CASSSPEISYEQYF.

The CDR3 DNA is TGCGCCAGCAGCCGAAAATTGGGGACAGGGGCTGACGAGCAGTACTTC. Translation: CASSRKLGTGADEQYF. The rearrangement joins TRBV5-1 to TRBJ2-7; 10 bases match TRBD1. There are 16 residues in the CDR3. Trimming cost V 4 bases and J 5 bases; bases outside gene matches: 12. Looked up from germline, CDR1 is SGHRS and CDR2 is YFSETQ.

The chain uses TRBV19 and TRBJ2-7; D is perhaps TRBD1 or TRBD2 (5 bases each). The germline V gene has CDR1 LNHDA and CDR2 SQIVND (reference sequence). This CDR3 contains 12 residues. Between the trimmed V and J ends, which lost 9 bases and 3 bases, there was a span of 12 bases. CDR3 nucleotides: TGTGCCAGCCGGGGCCCACACTACGAGCAGTACTTC. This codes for CASRGPHYEQYF. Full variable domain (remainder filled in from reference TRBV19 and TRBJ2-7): DGGITQSPKYLFRKEGQNVTLSCEQNLNHDAMYWYRQDPGQGLRLIYYSQIVNDFQKGDIAEGYSVSREKKESFPLTVTSAQKNPTAFYLCASRGPHYEQYFGPGTRLTVT.

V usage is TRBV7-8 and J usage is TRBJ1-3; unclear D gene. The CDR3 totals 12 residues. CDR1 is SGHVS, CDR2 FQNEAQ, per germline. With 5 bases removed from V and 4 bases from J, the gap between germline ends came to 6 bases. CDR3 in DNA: TGTGCCAGCAGCCACGCAGGAAACACCATATATTTT. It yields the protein CASSHAGNTIYF.

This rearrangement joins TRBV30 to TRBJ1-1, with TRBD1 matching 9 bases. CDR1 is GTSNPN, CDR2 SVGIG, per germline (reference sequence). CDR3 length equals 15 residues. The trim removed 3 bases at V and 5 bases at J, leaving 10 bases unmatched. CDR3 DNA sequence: TGTGCCTGGAGGATGGGGACAGGGAGGTGGACTGAAGCTTTCTTT. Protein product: CAWRMGTGRWTEAFF.

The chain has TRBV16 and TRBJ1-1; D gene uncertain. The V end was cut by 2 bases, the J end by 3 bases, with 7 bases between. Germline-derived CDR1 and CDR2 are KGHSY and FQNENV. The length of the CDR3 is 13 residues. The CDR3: CASSQRRDTEAFF. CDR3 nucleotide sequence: TGTGCCAGCAGCCAACGGCGGGACACTGAAGCTTTCTTT.

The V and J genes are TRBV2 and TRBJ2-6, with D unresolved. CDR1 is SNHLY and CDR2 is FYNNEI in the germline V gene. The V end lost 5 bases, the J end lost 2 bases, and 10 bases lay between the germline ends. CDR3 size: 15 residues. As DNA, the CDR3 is TGTGCCAGCAGTATTCGGGCTACTGGGGCCAACGTCCTGACTTTC. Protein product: CASSIRATGANVLTF.

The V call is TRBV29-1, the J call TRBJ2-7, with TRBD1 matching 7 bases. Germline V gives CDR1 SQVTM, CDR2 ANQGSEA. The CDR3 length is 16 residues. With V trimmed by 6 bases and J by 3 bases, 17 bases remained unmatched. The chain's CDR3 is CSVAPSTGVRNYEQYF. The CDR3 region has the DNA TGCAGCGTGGCTCCCTCTACAGGGGTCAGAAACTACGAGCAGTACTTC.

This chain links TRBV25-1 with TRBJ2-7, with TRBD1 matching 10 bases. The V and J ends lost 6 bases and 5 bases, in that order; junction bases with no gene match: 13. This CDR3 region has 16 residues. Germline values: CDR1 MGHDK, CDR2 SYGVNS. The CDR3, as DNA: TGTGCCAGCAGGCCCTGGGGGGGACAGGGGATAAACGAGCAGTACTTC. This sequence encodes CASRPWGGQGINEQYF.

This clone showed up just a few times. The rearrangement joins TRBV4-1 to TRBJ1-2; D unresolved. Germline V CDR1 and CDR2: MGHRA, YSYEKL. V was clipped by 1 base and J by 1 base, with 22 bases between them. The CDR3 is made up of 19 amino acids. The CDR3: CASSQVLGSSHDNNYGYTF. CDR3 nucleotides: TGCGCCAGCAGCCAAGTATTGGGGTCCAGCCATGACAATAACTATGGCTACACCTTC.

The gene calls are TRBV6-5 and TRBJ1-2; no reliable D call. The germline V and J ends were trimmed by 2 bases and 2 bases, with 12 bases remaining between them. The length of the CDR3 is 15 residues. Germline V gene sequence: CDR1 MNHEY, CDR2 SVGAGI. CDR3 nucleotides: TGTGCCAGCAGTTACCGGGCCGTAGCAAACTATGGCTACACCTTC. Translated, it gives CASSYRAVANYGYTF.

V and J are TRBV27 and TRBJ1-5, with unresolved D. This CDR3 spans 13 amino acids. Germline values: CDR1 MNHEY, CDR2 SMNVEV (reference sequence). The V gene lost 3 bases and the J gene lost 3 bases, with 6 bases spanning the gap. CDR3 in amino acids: CASSLGNNQPQHF. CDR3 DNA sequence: TGTGCCAGCAGTTTGGGAAACAATCAGCCCCAGCATTTT.

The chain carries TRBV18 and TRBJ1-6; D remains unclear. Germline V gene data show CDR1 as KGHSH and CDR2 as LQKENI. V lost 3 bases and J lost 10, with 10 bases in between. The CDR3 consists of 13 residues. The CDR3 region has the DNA TGTGCCAGCTCACCTGGGGATCAGTCACCCCTCCACTTT. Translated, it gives CASSPGDQSPLHF.

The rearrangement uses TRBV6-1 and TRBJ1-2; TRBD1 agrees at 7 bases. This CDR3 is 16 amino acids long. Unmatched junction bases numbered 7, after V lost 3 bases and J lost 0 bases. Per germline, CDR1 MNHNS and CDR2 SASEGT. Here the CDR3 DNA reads TGTGCCAGCAGTGAGGGGCGGGACAGCTCTAACTATGGCTACACCTTC. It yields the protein CASSEGRDSSNYGYTF.

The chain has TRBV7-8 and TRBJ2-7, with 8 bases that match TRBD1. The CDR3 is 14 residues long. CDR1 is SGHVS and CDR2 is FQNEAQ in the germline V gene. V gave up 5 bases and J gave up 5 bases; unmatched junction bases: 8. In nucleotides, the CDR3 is TGTGCCAGCAGCCCAGTACAGGGGGAGGACGAGCAGTACTTC. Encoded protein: CASSPVQGEDEQYF. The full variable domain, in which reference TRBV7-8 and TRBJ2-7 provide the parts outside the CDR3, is GAGVSQSPRYKVAKRGQDVALRCDPISGHVSLFWYQQALGQGPEFLTYFQNEAQLDKSGLPSDRFFAERPEGSVSTLKIQRTQQEDSAVYLCASSPVQGEDEQYFGPGTRLTVT.